The rows below give T cell receptor beta chains drawn from one sample of a study of Graves' ophthalmopathy and Graves' hyperthyroidism. MiXCR was run by TCRdb on the multiplex PCR reads, yielding one entry per CDR3 protein. Here the sample spans about 410,000 distinct CDR3 sequences, about a sixth being singletons. The sample comprised peripheral blood. These receptors were collected from a young woman with Graves' ophthalmopathy. Each CDR3 is given with its conserved first and last residue. A D gene is named only where the DNA matches it firmly. Clone size is stated in some rows and not others, as once, few, many or a class when expanded.

TRBJ2-7,TRBD2,many,TRBV20-1,TGCAGTGCAATAGGACTAGCCGGCTCCTACGAGCAGTACTTC,CSAIGLAGSYEQYF
TRBJ1-1,-,-,TRBV11-2,TGTGCCAGCACCAGGACAGCGAACACTGAAGCTTTCTTT,CASTRTANTEAFF
TRBJ2-7,-,-,TRBV19,TGTGCCAGTAGTATAGCGGGCTATGGCACCTACGAGCAGTACTTC,CASSIAGYGTYEQYF
TRBJ2-2,-,-,TRBV10-3,TGTGCCATCAGTGCCGACTATGATACTACCGGGGAGCTGTTTTTT,CAISADYDTTGELFF
TRBJ1-4,-,many,TRBV13,TGTGCCAGCAGCTTAGAGACTAATGAAAAACTGTTTTTT,CASSLETNEKLFF
TRBJ1-5,-,many,TRBV12-3/TRBV12-4,TGTGCCAGCAGTGCACGCGCCGGGGGACACGGCAATCAGCCCCAGCATTTT,CASSARAGGHGNQPQHF
TRBJ1-5,-,-,TRBV30,TGTGCCTGGAATCTCGGTAATCAGCCCCAGCATTTT,CAWNLGNQPQHF
TRBJ1-3,-,many,TRBV5-1,TGCGCCAGCAGCTTGGATGGCACTCTCTCTGGAAACACCATATATTTT,CASSLDGTLSGNTIYF
TRBJ1-2,TRBD1,many,TRBV27,TGTGCCAGCAGCTCACCAACCAAGACAGGGAACTATGGCTACACCTTC,CASSSPTKTGNYGYTF
TRBJ1-1,-,many,TRBV18,TGTGCCAGCTCTCTCCAGTGGGGACCGAACACTGAAGCTTTCTTT,CASSLQWGPNTEAFF
TRBJ2-5,TRBD2,-,TRBV5-5,TGTGCCAGCAGCTCAATAGCGGGGGGGACCCAGTACTTC,CASSSIAGGTQYF
TRBJ1-1,-,many,TRBV18,TGTGCCAGCTCACCACGGGTCTTCCGGACAGCACCTGAAGCTTTCTTT,CASSPRVFRTAPEAFF
TRBJ1-2,-,-,TRBV27,TGTGCCAGCAGAGGATGGCTCGAGGGCGTAAGCTACACCTTC,CASRGWLEGVSYTF
TRBJ1-5,TRBD1,many,TRBV5-6,TGTGCCAGCAGCCAGGGGGCAGGGTACCCTTATAGCAATCAGCCCCAGCATTTT,CASSQGAGYPYSNQPQHF